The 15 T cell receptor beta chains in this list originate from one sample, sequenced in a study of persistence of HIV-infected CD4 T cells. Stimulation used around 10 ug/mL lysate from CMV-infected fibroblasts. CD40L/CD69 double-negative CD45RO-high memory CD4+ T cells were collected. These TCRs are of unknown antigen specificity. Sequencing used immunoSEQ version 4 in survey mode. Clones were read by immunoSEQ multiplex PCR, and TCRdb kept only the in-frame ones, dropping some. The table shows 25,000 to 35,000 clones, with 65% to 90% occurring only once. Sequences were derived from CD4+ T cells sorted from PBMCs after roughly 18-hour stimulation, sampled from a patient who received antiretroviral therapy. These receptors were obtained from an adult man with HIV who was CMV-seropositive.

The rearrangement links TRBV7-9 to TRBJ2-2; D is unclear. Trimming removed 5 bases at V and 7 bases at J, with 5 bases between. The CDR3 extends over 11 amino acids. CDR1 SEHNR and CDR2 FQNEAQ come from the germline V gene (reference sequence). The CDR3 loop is CASSASGELFF. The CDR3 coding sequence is TGTGCCAGCAGCGCTAGCGGGGAGCTGTTTTTT.

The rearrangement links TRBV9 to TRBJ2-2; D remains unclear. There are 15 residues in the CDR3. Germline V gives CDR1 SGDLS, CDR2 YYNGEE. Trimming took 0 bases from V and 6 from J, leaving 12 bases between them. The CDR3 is CASSVAAGQPGELFF. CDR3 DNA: TGTGCCAGCAGCGTAGCGGCAGGTCAACCCGGGGAGCTGTTTTTT. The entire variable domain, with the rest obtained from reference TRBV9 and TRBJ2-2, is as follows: DSGVTQTPKHLITATGQRVTLRCSPRSGDLSVYWYQQSLDQGLQFLIQYYNGEERAKGNILERFSAQQFPDLHSELNLSSLELGDSALYFCASSVAAGQPGELFFGEGSRLTVL.

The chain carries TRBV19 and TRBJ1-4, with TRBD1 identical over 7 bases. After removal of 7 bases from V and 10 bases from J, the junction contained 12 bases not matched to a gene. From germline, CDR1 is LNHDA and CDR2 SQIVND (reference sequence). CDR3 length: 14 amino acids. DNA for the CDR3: TGTGCCAGTACCCTCGGGACAGTAAGAGGAAAACTGTTTTTT. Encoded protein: CASTLGTVRGKLFF.

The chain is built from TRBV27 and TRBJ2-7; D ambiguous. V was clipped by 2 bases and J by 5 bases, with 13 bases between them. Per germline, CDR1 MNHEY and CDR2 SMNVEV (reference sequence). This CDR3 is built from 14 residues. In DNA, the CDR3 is TGTGCCAGCAGTTTACAGGTTAGACACCACGAGCAGTACTTC. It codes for CASSLQVRHHEQYF.

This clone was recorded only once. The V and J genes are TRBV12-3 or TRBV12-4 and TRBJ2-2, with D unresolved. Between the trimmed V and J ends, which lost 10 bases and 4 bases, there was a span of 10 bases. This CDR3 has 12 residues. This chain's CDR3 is CAIRPATGELFF. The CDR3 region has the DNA TGTGCCATCCGACCGGCCACCGGGGAGCTGTTTTTT.

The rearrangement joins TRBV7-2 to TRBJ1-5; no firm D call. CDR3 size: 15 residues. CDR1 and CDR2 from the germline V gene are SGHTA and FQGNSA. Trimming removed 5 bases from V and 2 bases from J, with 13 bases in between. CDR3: CASSPSADRNQPQHF. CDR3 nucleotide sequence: TGTGCCAGCAGCCCGTCAGCCGATCGCAATCAGCCCCAGCATTTT.

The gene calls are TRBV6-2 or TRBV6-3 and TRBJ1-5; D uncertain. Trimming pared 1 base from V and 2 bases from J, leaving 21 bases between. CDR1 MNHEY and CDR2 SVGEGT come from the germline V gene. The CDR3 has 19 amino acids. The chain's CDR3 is CASSYLGFQSSDGNQPQHF. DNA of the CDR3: TGTGCCAGCAGTTACTTAGGGTTTCAAAGTAGTGACGGCAATCAGCCCCAGCATTTT.

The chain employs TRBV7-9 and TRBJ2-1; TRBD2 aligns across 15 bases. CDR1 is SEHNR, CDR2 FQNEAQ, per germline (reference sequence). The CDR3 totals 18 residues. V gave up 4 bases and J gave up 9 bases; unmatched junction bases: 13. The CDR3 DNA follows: TGTGCCAGCAGCTCACCGGGACTAGCGGGGGGTAGAAGTAGTGAGCAGTTCTTC. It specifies CASSSPGLAGGRSSEQFF. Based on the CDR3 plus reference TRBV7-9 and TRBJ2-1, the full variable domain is DTGVSQNPRHKITKRGQNVTFRCDPISEHNRLYWYRQTLGQGPEFLTYFQNEAQLEKSRLLSDRFSAERPKGSFSTLEIQRTEQGDSAMYLCASSSPGLAGGRSSEQFFGPGTRLTVL.

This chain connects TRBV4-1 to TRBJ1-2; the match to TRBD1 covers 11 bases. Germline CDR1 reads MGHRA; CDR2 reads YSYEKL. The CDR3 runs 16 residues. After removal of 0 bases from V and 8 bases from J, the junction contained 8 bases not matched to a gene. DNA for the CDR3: TGCGCCAGCAGCCAAGATACATATTGGACAGGGGGCGGCTACACCTTC. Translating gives CASSQDTYWTGGGYTF.

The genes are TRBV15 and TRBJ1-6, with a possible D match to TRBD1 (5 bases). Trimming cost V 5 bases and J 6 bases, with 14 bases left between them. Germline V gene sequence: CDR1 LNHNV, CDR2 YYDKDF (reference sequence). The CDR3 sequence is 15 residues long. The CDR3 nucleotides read TGTGCCACCAGCGTCGGGGGGAGGCTTAATTCACCCCTCCACTTT. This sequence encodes CATSVGGRLNSPLHF.

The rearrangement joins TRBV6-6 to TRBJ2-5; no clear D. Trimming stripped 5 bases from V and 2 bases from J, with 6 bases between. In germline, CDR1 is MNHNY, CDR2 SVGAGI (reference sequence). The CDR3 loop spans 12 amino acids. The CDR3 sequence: CASSREQETQYF. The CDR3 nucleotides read TGTGCCAGCAGTAGAGAACAAGAGACCCAGTACTTC.

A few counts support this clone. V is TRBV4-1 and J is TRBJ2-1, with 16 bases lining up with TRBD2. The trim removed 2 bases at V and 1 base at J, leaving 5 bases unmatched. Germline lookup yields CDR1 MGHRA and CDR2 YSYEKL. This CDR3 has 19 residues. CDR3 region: CASSQPGLAGGRSYNEQFF. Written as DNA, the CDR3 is TGCGCCAGCAGCCAACCGGGACTAGCGGGGGGGCGGTCCTACAATGAGCAGTTCTTC.

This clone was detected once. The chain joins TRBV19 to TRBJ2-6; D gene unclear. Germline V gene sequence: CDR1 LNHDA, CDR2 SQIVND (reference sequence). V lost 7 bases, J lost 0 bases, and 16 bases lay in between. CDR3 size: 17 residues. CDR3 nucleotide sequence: TGTGCCAGTACCAATTTGGGTGGAATCTCTGGGGCCAACGTCCTGACTTTC. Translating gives CASTNLGGISGANVLTF.

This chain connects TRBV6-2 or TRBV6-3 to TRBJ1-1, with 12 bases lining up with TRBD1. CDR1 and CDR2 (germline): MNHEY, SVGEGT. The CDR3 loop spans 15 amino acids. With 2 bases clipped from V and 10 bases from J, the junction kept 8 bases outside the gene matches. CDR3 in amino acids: CASSYGGTGGSLAFF. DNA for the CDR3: TGTGCCAGCAGTTACGGAGGGACAGGGGGCTCATTAGCTTTCTTT.

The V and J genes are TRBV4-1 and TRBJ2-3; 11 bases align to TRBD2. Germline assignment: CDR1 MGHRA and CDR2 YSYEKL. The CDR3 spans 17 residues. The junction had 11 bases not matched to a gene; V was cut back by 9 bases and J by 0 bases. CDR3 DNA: TGCGCCAGTCGGCTAGCGGGGGGTTCGTCTAGCACAGATACGCAGTATTTT. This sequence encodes CASRLAGGSSSTDTQYF.